This entry describes one TCR beta chain. How the authors handled the data: Amplification with reference gene primers provided the estimates of nucleated cell counts. The protocol was immunoSEQ multiplex PCR, while the TCRdb copy is restricted to in-frame clones and leaves out a portion. The V and J calls and clone size come from that table; D and trimming were worked out from the DNA. The table has 200,000 to 250,000 clones, about nine tenths seen once. This sample stems from a study of blood T cell repertoires in COVID-19. Across the study: The United States, Italy and Spain were the sources of the acute and convalescent COVID-19 samples.

Material for sequencing was PBMCs or T cells enriched from blood (not recorded which). The TCR sequence derives from a woman younger than 45 who had recovered from COVID-19.

The CDR3 is CASSSGQDLQETQYF. The CDR3 DNA is TGTGCCAGCAGCTCGGGACAGGACCTCCAAGAGACCCAGTACTTC. This chain links TRBV7-3 with TRBJ2-5, with 8 nucleotides matching TRBD1. The CDR3 sequence is 15 residues long. With V trimmed by 4 bases and J by 1 base, 5 bases remained unmatched. Germline CDR1 SGHTA, CDR2 FQGTGA.